Below, one TCR beta chain is given with its context. The data belong to a study of control samples from healthy donors and cancer patients. CDR3 length: 13 residues. CDR1 SGHTA and CDR2 FQGNSA come from the germline V gene. V lost 3 bases to trimming and J lost 1 base, with 4 bases between them. Profiling relied on immunoSEQ multiplex PCR, and the TCRdb table lists in-frame clones only, not all of them. This table holds 65,000 to 95,000 clones, more than 75% found once. The specimen was blood. This sequence was found in a man aged 50 or older in good health. V usage is TRBV7-2 and J usage is TRBJ1-3; D is undetermined. CDR3 nucleotide sequence: TGTGCCAGCAGCTTGGAGTCTGGAAACACCATATATTTT. It is translated as CASSLESGNTIYF.